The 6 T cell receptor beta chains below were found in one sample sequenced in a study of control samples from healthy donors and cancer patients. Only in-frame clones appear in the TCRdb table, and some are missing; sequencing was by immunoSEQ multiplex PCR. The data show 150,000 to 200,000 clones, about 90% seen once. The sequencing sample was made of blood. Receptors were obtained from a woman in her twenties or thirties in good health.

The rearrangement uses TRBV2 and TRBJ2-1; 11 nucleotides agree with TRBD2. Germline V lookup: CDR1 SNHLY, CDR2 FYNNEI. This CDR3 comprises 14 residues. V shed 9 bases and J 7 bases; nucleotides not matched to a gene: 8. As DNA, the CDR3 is TGTGCCAGTATCACTAGCGGGAGTGGGAATGAGCAGTTCTTC. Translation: CASITSGSGNEQFF.

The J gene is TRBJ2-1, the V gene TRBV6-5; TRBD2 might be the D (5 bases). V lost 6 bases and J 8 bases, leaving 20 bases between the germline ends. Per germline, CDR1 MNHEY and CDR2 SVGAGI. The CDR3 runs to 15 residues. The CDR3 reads CASSPLGPAGDEQFF. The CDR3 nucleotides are TGTGCCAGCAGCCCCCTCGGTCCGGCCGGGGATGAGCAGTTCTTC.

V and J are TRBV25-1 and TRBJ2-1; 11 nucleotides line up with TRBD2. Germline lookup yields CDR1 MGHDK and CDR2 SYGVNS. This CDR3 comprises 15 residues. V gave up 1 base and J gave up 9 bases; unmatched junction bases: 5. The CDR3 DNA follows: TGTGCCAGCAGTGAATCCGTAGCGGGAGGGGGTGAGCAGTTCTTC. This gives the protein CASSESVAGGGEQFF.

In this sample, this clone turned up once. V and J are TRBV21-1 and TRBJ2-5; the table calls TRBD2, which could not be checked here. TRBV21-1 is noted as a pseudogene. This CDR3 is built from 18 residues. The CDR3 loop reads CASSKGKSGRPRRETQYF. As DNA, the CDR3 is TGTGCCAGCAGCAAAGGGAAAAGCGGGAGGCCTCGGCGAGAGACCCAGTACTTC.

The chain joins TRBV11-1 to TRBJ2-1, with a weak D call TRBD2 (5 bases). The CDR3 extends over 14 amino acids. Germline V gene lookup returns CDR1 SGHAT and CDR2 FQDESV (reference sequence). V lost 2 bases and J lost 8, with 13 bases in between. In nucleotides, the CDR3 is TGTGCCAGCAGCTTACGGGCTAGCCCCCATGAGCAGTTCTTC. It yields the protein CASSLRASPHEQFF. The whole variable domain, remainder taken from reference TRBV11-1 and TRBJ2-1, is EAEVAQSPRYKITEKSQAVAFWCDPISGHATLYWYRQILGQGPELLVQFQDESVVDDSQLPKDRFSAERLKGVDSTLKIQPAELGDSAMYLCASSLRASPHEQFFGPGTRLTVL.

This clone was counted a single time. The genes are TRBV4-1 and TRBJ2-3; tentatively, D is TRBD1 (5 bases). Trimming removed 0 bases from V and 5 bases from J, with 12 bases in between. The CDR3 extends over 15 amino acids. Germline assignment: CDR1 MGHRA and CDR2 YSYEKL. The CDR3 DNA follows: TGCGCCAGCAGCCAAGATCTCGGCAGGGTAGATACGCAGTATTTT. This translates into CASSQDLGRVDTQYF.